The entry that follows covers one T cell receptor (beta chain) sequence. The data derive from a study of technical replicates of blood from several donors. Germline assignment: CDR1 MNHNS and CDR2 SASEGT. CDR3 size: 16 residues. Deletions cut 1 base from V and 0 bases from J, with 10 bases between. Sequencing used immunoSEQ multiplex PCR; TCRdb keeps in-frame clones, though not all of them. The sample lists around 86,000 clones; 95% to 97% were seen once. The rearrangement links TRBV6-1 to TRBJ2-1; D gene uncertain. This receptor was obtained from a human donor in good health. Material: T cells isolated from PBMCs. CDR3 sequence: CASSEVRFSSYNEQFF. The CDR3 coding sequence is TGTGCCAGCAGTGAAGTAAGATTTAGCTCCTACAATGAGCAGTTCTTC.